This is a list of T cell receptor beta chains from one sample in a study of blood T cell repertoires in COVID-19. The data were produced by immunoSEQ multiplex PCR, yet TCRdb's version contains in-frame clones alone and is incomplete. The sample carries roughly 100,000 clones, approximately 84% recorded once. The sequenced sample consisted of peripheral blood. The source is a human donor in a cohort sampled during active or convalescent COVID-19. Each CDR3 is given with its conserved first and last residue. D genes are given only for firm matches. Clone size appears in some rows only: once, few, many, or a class for an expanded clone.

.	.	TRBJ2-5	TRBV12-3/TRBV12-4	CASMRSQETQYF	TGTGCCAGCATGCGAAGCCAAGAGACCCAGTACTTC
TRBD1	once	TRBJ1-2	TRBV19	CASSPTRGGTGEYGYTF	TGTGCCAGTAGTCCTACCCGGGGGGGGACAGGGGAATATGGCTACACCTTC
TRBD1	.	TRBJ2-7	TRBV28	CASGEQGVSYEQYF	TGTGCCAGCGGGGAACAGGGGGTCTCCTACGAGCAGTACTTC
.	.	TRBJ2-5	TRBV14	CASSLRGAETQYF	TGTGCCAGCAGCCTCAGGGGGGCAGAGACCCAGTACTTC
TRBD1	few	TRBJ2-1	TRBV11-3	CASSFMRQGYNEQFF	TGTGCCAGCAGCTTTATGAGACAGGGCTACAATGAGCAGTTCTTC
.	.	TRBJ2-3	TRBV9	CASSVSGASASTDTQYF	TGTGCCAGCAGCGTAAGTGGGGCTAGCGCTAGCACAGATACGCAGTATTTT
.	.	TRBJ1-3	TRBV7-9	CASSLQGSGNTIYF	TGTGCCAGCAGCTTACAGGGATCTGGAAACACCATATATTTT
.	.	TRBJ1-2	TRBV10-3	CAISESSALAAVGYTF	TGTGCCATCAGTGAGTCGAGTGCTTTAGCCGCCGTGGGCTACACCTTC
TRBD1	.	TRBJ2-5	TRBV5-6	CASSSPWTGGLETQYF	TGTGCCAGCAGCTCTCCGTGGACAGGGGGCCTAGAGACCCAGTACTTC
TRBD2	.	TRBJ2-3	TRBV5-5	CASSPGTSGTDTQYF	TGTGCCAGCAGCCCCGGGACTAGCGGCACAGATACGCAGTATTTT
TRBD2	.	TRBJ2-5	TRBV11-2	CASSSTVTSGGAQVTQYF	TGTGCCAGCAGCTCCACAGTGACTAGCGGGGGAGCCCAGGTGACCCAGTACTTC
.	.	TRBJ2-3	TRBV9	CASSRARDTQYF	TGTGCCAGCAGCCGAGCGCGAGATACGCAGTATTTT
TRBD2	.	TRBJ2-5	TRBV9	CASSVVPSGGLDQETQYF	TGTGCCAGCAGCGTAGTGCCTAGCGGGGGGCTCGATCAAGAGACCCAGTACTTC
.	.	TRBJ1-6	TRBV9	CASSVGELNYNSPLHF	TGTGCCAGCAGCGTAGGTGAACTAAACTATAATTCACCCCTCCACTTT
TRBD1	once	TRBJ1-3	TRBV5-1	CASSLAPGQAGNTIYF	TGCGCCAGCAGCTTGGCCCCGGGACAGGCTGGAAACACCATATATTTT
.	few	TRBJ1-6	TRBV18	CASSPWSAGQNSPLHF	TGTGCCAGCTCACCATGGTCGGCCGGACAAAATTCACCCCTCCACTTT
.	.	TRBJ2-3	TRBV4-2	CASSQVTGGGTDTQYF	TGTGCCAGCAGCCAAGTGACGGGGGGCGGCACAGATACGCAGTATTTT
.	.	TRBJ2-1	TRBV5-6	CASSLGGLAEQFF	TGTGCCAGCAGCTTAGGAGGCCTTGCGGAGCAGTTCTTC
.	.	TRBJ1-2	TRBV18	CASSPGPRLPRGYTF	TGTGCCAGCTCACCAGGGCCACGCCTTCCTCGTGGCTACACCTTC
.	.	TRBJ2-2	TRBV12-2	CASRLGLARSNTGELFF	TGTGCAAGTCGCTTAGGATTAGCGAGATCGAACACCGGGGAGCTGTTTTTT
TRBD2	.	TRBJ2-5	TRBV19	CASSIGLAGAYQETQYF	TGTGCCAGTAGTATAGGACTAGCGGGTGCGTACCAAGAGACCCAGTACTTC
.	.	TRBJ1-6	TRBV11-2	CASSLAQAGSPLHF	TGTGCCAGCAGCTTAGCCCAGGCCGGTTCACCCCTCCACTTT